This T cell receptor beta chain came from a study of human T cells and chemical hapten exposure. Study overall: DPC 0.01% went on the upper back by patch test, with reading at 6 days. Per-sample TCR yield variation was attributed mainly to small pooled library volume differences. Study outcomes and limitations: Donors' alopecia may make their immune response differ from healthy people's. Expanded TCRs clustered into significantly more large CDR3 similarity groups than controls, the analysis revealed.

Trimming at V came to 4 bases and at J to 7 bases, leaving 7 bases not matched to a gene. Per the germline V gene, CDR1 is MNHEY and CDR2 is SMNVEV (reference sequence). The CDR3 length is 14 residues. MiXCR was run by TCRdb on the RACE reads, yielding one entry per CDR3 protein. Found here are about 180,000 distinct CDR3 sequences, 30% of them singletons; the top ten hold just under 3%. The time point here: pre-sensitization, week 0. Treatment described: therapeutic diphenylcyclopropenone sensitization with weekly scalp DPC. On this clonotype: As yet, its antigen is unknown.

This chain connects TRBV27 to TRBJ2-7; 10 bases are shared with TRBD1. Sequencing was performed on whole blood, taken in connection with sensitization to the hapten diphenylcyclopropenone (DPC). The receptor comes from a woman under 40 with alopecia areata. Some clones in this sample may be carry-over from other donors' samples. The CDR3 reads CASSSFRTGGEQYF. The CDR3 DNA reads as TGTGCCAGCAGTTCATTCCGGACAGGGGGTGAGCAGTACTTC.